The present T cell receptor (beta chain) was sequenced within a study of cytomegalovirus exposure and HLA in healthy donors. PCR employed 60 Vbeta and 13 Jbeta primers. The assay was immunoSEQ multiplex PCR, and TCRdb's table has in-frame clones only and misses some. The sample carries fewer than 200,000 clones, 80% to 85% recorded once. V lost 0 bases and J lost 0, with 7 bases in between. This CDR3 is built from 15 residues. Germline V gene sequence: CDR1 SGHRS, CDR2 YFSETQ. The donors (healthy individuals) were bone marrow donors. As to this clone: Its specificity is unknown. This CDR3 is also generated by other DNA sequences in the sample.

Overall study findings and caveats: Association of around 17,000 TCR beta sequences with HLA alleles was found at 0.05 false discovery rate in a later analysis.

Sequenced sample: PBMCs. The clonotype was recovered from a girl between 2 and 10 years old in good health and CMV-seropositive. The chain is built from TRBV5-1 and TRBJ2-1; D might be TRBD2 (6 bases). The CDR3 DNA follows: TGCGCCAGCAGCTTGGGACTAGGCTCCTACAATGAGCAGTTCTTC. Translated: CASSLGLGSYNEQFF.